This T cell receptor (beta chain) was identified in a study of cytomegalovirus exposure and HLA in healthy donors. The germline V gene encodes CDR1 MNHNS and CDR2 SASEGT. Losses at the gene ends were 2 bases for V and 8 bases for J; bases not matched to a gene: 5. CDR3 length equals 14 residues. Use of 60 Vbeta and 13 Jbeta primers characterized the PCR. Sequenced by immunoSEQ multiplex PCR; TCRdb stores in-frame clones only, minus some. The top ten clones hold approximately 2% of a sample with some 190,000 clones, around 90% of them seen once. This clone was seen more than once but under ten times. Sequenced material: PBMCs. This sequence originates from a woman younger than 35 in good health and CMV-seronegative. The V and J genes are TRBV6-1 and TRBJ1-4; 7 bases are shared with TRBD1. The CDR3 region is CASSEPGQDEKLFF. The CDR3 DNA reads TGTGCCAGCAGTGAACCCGGACAGGACGAAAAACTGTTTTTT.